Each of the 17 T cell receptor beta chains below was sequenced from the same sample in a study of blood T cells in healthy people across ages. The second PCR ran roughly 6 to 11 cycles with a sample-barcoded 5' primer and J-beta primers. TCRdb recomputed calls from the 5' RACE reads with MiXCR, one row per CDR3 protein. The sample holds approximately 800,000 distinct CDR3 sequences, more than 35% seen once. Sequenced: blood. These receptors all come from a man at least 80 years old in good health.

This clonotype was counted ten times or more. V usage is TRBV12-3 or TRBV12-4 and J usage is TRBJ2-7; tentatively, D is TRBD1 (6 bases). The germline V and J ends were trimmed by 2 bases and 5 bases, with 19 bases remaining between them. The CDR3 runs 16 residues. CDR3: CASSLFSGARIDEQYF. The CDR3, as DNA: TGTGCCAGCAGTTTATTTTCAGGGGCGCGTATTGACGAGCAGTACTTC.

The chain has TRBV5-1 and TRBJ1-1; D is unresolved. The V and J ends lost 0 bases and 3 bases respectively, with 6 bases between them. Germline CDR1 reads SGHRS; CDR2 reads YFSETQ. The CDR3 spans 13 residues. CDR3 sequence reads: CASSLAEDTEAFF. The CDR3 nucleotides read TGCGCCAGCAGCTTGGCAGAGGACACTGAAGCTTTCTTT.

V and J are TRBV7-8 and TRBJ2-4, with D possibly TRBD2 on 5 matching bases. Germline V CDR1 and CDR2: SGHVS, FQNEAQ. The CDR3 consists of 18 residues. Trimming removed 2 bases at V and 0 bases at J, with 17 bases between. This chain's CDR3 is CASSLSAEAVLAKNIQYF. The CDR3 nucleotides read TGTGCCAGCAGCTTATCTGCGGAGGCCGTCCTAGCCAAAAACATTCAGTACTTC.

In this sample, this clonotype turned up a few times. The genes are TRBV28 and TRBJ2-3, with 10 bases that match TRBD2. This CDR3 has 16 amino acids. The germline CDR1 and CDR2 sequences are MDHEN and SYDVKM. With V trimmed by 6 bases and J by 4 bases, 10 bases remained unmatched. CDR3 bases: TGTGCCAGCAGCCTTTTCCTAGCGGGAGTCTCAGATACGCAGTATTTT. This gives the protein CASSLFLAGVSDTQYF.

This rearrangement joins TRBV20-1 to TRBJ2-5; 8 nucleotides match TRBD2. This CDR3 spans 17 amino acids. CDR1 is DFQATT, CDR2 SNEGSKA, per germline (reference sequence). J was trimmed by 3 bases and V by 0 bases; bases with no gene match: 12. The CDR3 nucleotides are TGCAGTGCTAGAGACCACCGGTCGGGACTAGTAAAAGAGACCCAGTACTTC. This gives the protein CSARDHRSGLVKETQYF.

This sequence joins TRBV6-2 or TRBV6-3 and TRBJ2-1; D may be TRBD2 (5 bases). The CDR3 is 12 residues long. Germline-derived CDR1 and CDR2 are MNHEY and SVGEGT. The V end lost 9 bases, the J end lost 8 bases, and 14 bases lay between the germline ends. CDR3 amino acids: CASANGVDEQFF. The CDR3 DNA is TGTGCCAGTGCGAACGGGGTAGATGAGCAGTTCTTC.

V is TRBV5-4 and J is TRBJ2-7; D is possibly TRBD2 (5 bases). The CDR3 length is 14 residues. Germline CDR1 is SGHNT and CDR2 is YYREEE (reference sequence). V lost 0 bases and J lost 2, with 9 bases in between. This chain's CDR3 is CASSLGGLTYEQYF. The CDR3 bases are TGTGCCAGCAGCTTGGGAGGGCTAACCTACGAGCAGTACTTC.

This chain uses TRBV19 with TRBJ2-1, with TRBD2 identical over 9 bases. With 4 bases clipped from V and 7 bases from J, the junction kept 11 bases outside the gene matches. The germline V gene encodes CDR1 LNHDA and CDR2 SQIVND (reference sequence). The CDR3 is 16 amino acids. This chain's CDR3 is CASSRNSGGTQNEQFF. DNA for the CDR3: TGTGCCAGTAGTAGAAATAGCGGGGGCACGCAAAATGAGCAGTTCTTC.

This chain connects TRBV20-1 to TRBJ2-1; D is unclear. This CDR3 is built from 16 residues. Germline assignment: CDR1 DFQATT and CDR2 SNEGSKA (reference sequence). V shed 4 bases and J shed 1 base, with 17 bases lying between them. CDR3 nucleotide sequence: TGCAGTGCTAACCAAATCGAGGCCGTTTCCTACAATGAGCAGTTCTTC. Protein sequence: CSANQIEAVSYNEQFF.

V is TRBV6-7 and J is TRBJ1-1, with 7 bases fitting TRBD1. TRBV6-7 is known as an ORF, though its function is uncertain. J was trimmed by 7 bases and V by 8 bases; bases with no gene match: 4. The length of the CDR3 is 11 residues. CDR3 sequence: CASRTGDEAFF. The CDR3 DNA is TGTGCCAGCCGTACAGGGGATGAAGCTTTCTTT.

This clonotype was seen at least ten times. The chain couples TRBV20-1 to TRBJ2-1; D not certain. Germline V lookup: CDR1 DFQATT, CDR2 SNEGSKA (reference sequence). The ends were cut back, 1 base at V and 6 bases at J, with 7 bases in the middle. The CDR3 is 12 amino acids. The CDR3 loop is CSARVLFNEQFF. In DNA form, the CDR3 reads TGCAGTGCTAGAGTCCTATTCAATGAGCAGTTCTTC.

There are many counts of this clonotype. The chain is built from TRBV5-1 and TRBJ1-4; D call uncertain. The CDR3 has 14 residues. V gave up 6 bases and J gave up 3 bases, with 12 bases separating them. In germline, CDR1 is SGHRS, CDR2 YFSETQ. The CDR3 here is CASKVTTANEKLFF. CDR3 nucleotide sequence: TGCGCCAGCAAAGTAACAACGGCTAATGAAAAACTGTTTTTT.

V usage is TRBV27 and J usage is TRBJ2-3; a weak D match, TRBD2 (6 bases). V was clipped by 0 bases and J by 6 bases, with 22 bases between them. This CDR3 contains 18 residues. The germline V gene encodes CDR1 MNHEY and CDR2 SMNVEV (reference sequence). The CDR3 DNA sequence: TGTGCCAGCAGTTTATCGTCTCGTCGGAGGGAATGGGTGGATACGCAGTATTTT. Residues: CASSLSSRRREWVDTQYF.

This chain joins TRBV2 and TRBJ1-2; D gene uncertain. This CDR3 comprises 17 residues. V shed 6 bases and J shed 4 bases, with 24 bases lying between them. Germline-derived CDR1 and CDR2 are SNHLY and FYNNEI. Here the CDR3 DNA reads TGTGCCAGCAGCGAGACGATCCCAGGAGGACGGGGCTATGGCTACACCTTC. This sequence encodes CASSETIPGGRGYGYTF.

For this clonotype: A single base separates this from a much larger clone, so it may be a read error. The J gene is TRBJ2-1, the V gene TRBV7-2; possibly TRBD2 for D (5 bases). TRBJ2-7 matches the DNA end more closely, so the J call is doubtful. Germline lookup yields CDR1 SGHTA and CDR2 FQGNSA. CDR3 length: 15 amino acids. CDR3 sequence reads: CASSLRELPYNEQYF. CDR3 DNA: TGTGCCAGCAGCTTAAGGGAGTTGCCCTACAATGAGCAGTACTTC.

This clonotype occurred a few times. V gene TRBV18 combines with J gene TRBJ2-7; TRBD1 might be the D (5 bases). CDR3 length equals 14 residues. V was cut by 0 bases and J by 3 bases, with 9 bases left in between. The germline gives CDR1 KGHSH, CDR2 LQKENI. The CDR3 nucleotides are TGTGCCAGCTCACCACCCGTCAGGGACTACGAGCAGTACTTC. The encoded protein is CASSPPVRDYEQYF.

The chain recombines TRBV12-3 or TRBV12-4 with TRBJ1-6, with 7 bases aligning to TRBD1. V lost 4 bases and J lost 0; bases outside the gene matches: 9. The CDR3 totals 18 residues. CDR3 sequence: CASSSQQGSSSYNSPLHF. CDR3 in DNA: TGTGCCAGCAGTTCCCAACAGGGGTCTAGCTCCTATAATTCACCCCTCCACTTT.